This T cell receptor (beta chain) was sequenced in a study of blood T cell repertoires in COVID-19. On the study more broadly: Sites across the United States, Italy and Spain contributed samples from acute and convalescent COVID-19. T cells, B-cell-depleted T cells, or PBMCs provided the cDNA or gDNA that served as material.

Under the authors' procedure: Estimation of nucleated cell counts relied on the amplification of reference gene primers. Repertoires were generated with immunoSEQ multiplex PCR, while TCRdb's copy carries only in-frame clones and drops some. The V and J calls and clone size are taken from that table; D and trimming were inferred from the DNA. The data contain 240,000 or so clones, around nine tenths of them singletons. V lost 4 bases and J 12 bases, leaving 10 bases between the germline ends. CDR1 is LNHNV, CDR2 YYDKDF, per germline (reference sequence). The CDR3 has 11 amino acids. Sequencing was done on a sample of peripheral blood. The chain uses TRBV15 and TRBJ2-1; perhaps TRBD2 as D (7 bases). This TCR came from a woman in her thirties or forties who had recovered from COVID-19. CDR3: CATSMGGAQFF. The CDR3 DNA follows: TGTGCCACCAGCATGGGGGGGGCGCAGTTCTTC.